This T cell receptor (beta chain) was found in a study of shared clonotypes between healthy human individuals. Study results and limitations: Relative to memory subsets, naive subsets generally showed larger estimated richness.

A note on this clone: What it recognizes is unknown.

The CDR3 spans 15 residues. V lost 3 bases and J lost 1, with 10 bases in between. Germline-derived CDR1 and CDR2 are KGHSH and LQKENI. Clones were read by immunoSEQ multiplex PCR, and TCRdb kept only the in-frame ones, dropping some. This table holds roughly 2.2 million clones, 85% to 95% found once. The sequencing input was naive CD4+ T cells from PBMCs. Documented subset: CD45RA+ positively selected. The receptor's source is a man aged 18 to 30 in good health. Some clones in this sample may be carry-over from other donors' samples. The chain employs TRBV18 and TRBJ2-1, with D possibly TRBD1 on 5 matching bases. CDR3 residues: CASSPVRQSYNEQFF. The DNA of the CDR3 is TGTGCCAGCTCACCGGTTAGACAGTCCTACAATGAGCAGTTCTTC.